This T cell receptor (beta chain) was obtained from a study of T cell responses to AZD1222 COVID-19 vaccine. TCRdb keeps only in-frame clones here, not all; method: immunoSEQ multiplex PCR. The table records approximately 97,000 clones, approximately 91% of them present only once. The sequencing used peripheral blood, collected on day 0 of AZD1222 vaccination. This sequence was found in an adult in good health.

The CDR3 DNA is TGTGCCAGCAGTCGCCCGACTAGTTCCATCGTGCAGTATTTT. The encoded protein is CASSRPTSSIVQYF. The chain has TRBV7-8 and TRBJ2-3; tentative D call: TRBD2 (6 bases). Germline V CDR1 and CDR2: SGHVS, FQNEAQ. Trimming removed 6 bases from V and 11 bases from J, with 21 bases in between. CDR3 length: 14 amino acids.